The 30 T cell receptor beta chains presented below share a single source sample, sequenced in a study of blood T cells in healthy people across ages. Through a sample-barcoded 5' primer and a J-beta primer mix, a second PCR was run for roughly 6 to 12 cycles. TCRdb redid the calling of the 5' RACE reads with MiXCR, one entry per CDR3 protein. The data contain 2 million or so distinct CDR3 sequences, roughly 50% of them singletons. The source material was blood. The receptors stem from a woman in her 40s in good health.

With respect to this clonotype: A junction end diverges from the germline sequence, so it may reflect a read error. J is TRBJ2-5 and V is TRBV14; no firm D call. The CDR3 is made up of 14 amino acids. Germline values: CDR1 SGHDN, CDR2 FVKESK. The CDR3 DNA reads TGTGCCGGCAGCCGTCAACCCGGAGTAGAGACCCAGTACTTC. As protein: CAGSRQPGVETQYF.

V gene TRBV18 combines with J gene TRBJ2-1; weak D call: TRBD2 (5 bases). This CDR3 is 12 amino acids long. V was shortened by 1 base and J by 10 bases, with 8 bases between the two germline ends. CDR1 and CDR2 (germline): KGHSH, LQKENI. CDR3 bases: TGTGCCAGCTCACCACTAAGCGGCGAGCAGTTCTTC. This translates into CASSPLSGEQFF.

This chain links TRBV12-3 or TRBV12-4 with TRBJ2-5, with D perhaps assigned TRBD1 or TRBD2 (6 bases each). Trimming removed 1 base from V and 5 bases from J, with 17 bases in between. The CDR3 is 16 residues long. CDR3 residues: CASSLVEGGPEETQYF. The CDR3 DNA follows: TGTGCCAGCAGTTTAGTTGAGGGGGGCCCTGAGGAGACCCAGTACTTC.

The chain recombines TRBV4-3 with TRBJ2-3, with a tentative D call TRBD2 (7 bases). The CDR3 consists of 18 residues. In germline, CDR1 is LGHNA, CDR2 YSLEER. The germline V and J ends were trimmed by 0 bases and 8 bases, with 24 bases remaining between them. CDR3 sequence: CASSQDPGGPGGLSTQYF. In nucleotides, the CDR3 is TGCGCCAGCAGCCAAGATCCCGGAGGCCCGGGGGGCCTCAGTACGCAGTATTTT.

The chain combines TRBV16 with TRBJ1-2, with 9 bases matching TRBD1. Trimming cost V 3 bases and J 8 bases; bases outside gene matches: 7. The CDR3 spans 14 residues. The germline V gene has CDR1 KGHSY and CDR2 FQNENV. The CDR3 coding sequence is TGTGCCAGCAGCCAGGGTGGGACAGGGTTCGGCTACACCTTC. Translating gives CASSQGGTGFGYTF. Full variable domain (missing parts from reference TRBV16 and TRBJ1-2): GEEVAQTPKHLVRGEGQKAKLYCAPIKGHSYVFWYQQVLKNEFKFLISFQNENVFDETGMPKERFSAKCLPNSPCSLEIQATKLEDSAVYFCASSQGGTGFGYTFGSGTRLTVV.

The chain uses TRBV2 and TRBJ2-1; 10 positions agree with TRBD2. Germline V gene sequence: CDR1 SNHLY, CDR2 FYNNEI. CDR3 length: 14 residues. V was pared by 6 bases and J by 8 bases, with 7 bases of the junction left unmatched. CDR3 residues: CASSVAGGWYEQFF. The CDR3 DNA is TGTGCCAGCAGCGTAGCGGGGGGTTGGTATGAGCAGTTCTTC.

This chain connects TRBV24-1 to TRBJ2-3; either TRBD1 or TRBD2 may supply D (5 bases each). Deletions cut 3 bases from V and 2 bases from J, with 8 bases between. Germline V gene lookup returns CDR1 KGHDR and CDR2 SFDVKD. This CDR3 has 14 amino acids. The CDR3 loop reads CATSDPGHTDTQYF. DNA for the CDR3: TGTGCCACCAGTGATCCGGGGCACACAGATACGCAGTATTTT.

This clonotype was counted ten times or more. The chain is built from TRBV7-2 and TRBJ2-5, with TRBD2 identical over 7 bases. The CDR3 loop spans 19 amino acids. J was trimmed by 1 base and V by 5 bases; bases with no gene match: 19. Looked up from germline, CDR1 is SGHTA and CDR2 is FQGNSA. CDR3: CASSLLSRLAGVIQETQYF. The DNA for the CDR3 is TGTGCCAGCAGCCTATTAAGCCGCTTGGCGGGGGTGATCCAAGAGACCCAGTACTTC.

The CDR3 is CASIQFLEAFF. CDR3 nucleotide sequence: TGTGCCAGCATTCAATTCCTTGAAGCTTTCTTT. V gene TRBV6-1 combines with J gene TRBJ1-1; D gene unclear. The CDR3 sequence is 11 residues long. CDR1 is MNHNS, CDR2 SASEGT, per germline. Between the trimmed V and J ends, which lost 7 bases and 7 bases, there was a span of 10 bases.

J is TRBJ2-3 and V is TRBV7-3; D possibly corresponds to TRBD2 (6 bases). Germline values: CDR1 SGHTA, CDR2 FQGTGA. Deletions cut 5 bases from V and 5 bases from J, with 14 bases between. This CDR3 has 14 amino acids. The CDR3 here is CASSALAYIDTQYF. The CDR3 DNA reads TGTGCCAGCAGCGCACTAGCTTATATAGATACGCAGTATTTT.

This chain links TRBV20-1 with TRBJ1-2; D not resolved. CDR1 is DFQATT and CDR2 is SNEGSKA in the germline V gene (reference sequence). CDR3 length equals 11 residues. Deletions cut 7 bases from V and 8 bases from J, with 14 bases between. The CDR3 spells CSEGTLLGYTF. DNA of the CDR3: TGCAGTGAAGGAACGCTCTTAGGCTACACCTTC.

As for this clonotype: This may arise from a read error, as a much more abundant clone is one base away. The chain joins TRBV6-2 or TRBV6-3 to TRBJ2-7; TRBD1 might be the D (5 bases). The germline V gene encodes CDR1 MNHEY and CDR2 SVGEGT. This CDR3 has 14 residues. The CDR3 loop is CASSYGRVLHERYF. CDR3 nucleotide sequence: TGTGCCAGCAGTTACGGCAGGGTCTTGCACGAGCGGTACTTC.

The J gene is TRBJ1-4, the V gene TRBV12-3 or TRBV12-4, with D tentatively TRBD1 (6 bases). CDR3 length equals 16 residues. V was trimmed by 0 bases and J by 8 bases, leaving 16 bases between them. The CDR3 region has the DNA TGTGCCAGCAGTTTAGCCCTGGGACAAATCGGCGAAAAACTGTTTTTT. Amino acid sequence: CASSLALGQIGEKLFF.

The CDR3: CASSPLASEQFF. DNA for the CDR3: TGTGCCAGCAGTCCCCTAGCCAGTGAGCAGTTCTTC. The rearrangement joins TRBV2 to TRBJ2-1; D possibly corresponds to TRBD2 (5 bases). CDR3 length: 12 amino acids. Between the trimmed V and J ends, which lost 5 bases and 9 bases, there was a span of 11 bases. Germline loops: CDR1 SNHLY, CDR2 FYNNEI.

The table lists this clonotype with a few counts. The chain combines TRBV27 with TRBJ2-7; possibly TRBD1 or TRBD2 for D (5 bases each). Between the trimmed V and J ends, which lost 5 bases and 7 bases, there was a span of 15 bases. CDR3 length: 13 residues. The germline gives CDR1 MNHEY, CDR2 SMNVEV (reference sequence). CDR3 coding DNA: TGTGCCAGCAGTCCCGGGACCTTTCGGGAGCAGTACTTC. This translates into CASSPGTFREQYF.

The chain couples TRBV13 to TRBJ2-3, with 8 bases fitting TRBD1. The CDR3 length is 15 residues. Trimming cost V 6 bases and J 4 bases; bases outside gene matches: 9. CDR1 and CDR2 from the germline V gene are PRHDT and FYEKMQ (reference sequence). The CDR3 region is CASSRRDRSSDTQYF. The DNA for the CDR3 is TGTGCCAGCAGTCGCCGGGACAGGTCATCAGATACGCAGTATTTT.

This clonotype showed up just a few times. This rearrangement joins TRBV20-1 to TRBJ2-7, with 7 positions matching TRBD2. The V gene end was trimmed by 3 bases and the J gene end by 5 bases; junction bases not matched to a gene: 7. CDR1 DFQATT and CDR2 SNEGSKA come from the germline V gene (reference sequence). The CDR3 is 13 amino acids. The CDR3 loop is CSASRTRDHEQYF. In DNA, the CDR3 is TGCAGTGCTAGCCGGACTAGGGACCACGAGCAGTACTTC.

The CDR3 DNA reads as TGTGCCAGCAGTTACGTGAGTCCAGGGCAAATACCCTACGAGCAGTACTTC. Encoded protein: CASSYVSPGQIPYEQYF. This rearrangement joins TRBV6-6 to TRBJ2-7; a weak D match, TRBD1 (5 bases). The CDR3 totals 17 residues. Trimming took 2 bases from V and 2 from J, leaving 19 bases between them. Germline values: CDR1 MNHNY, CDR2 SVGAGI (reference sequence).

This clonotype has a handful of counts. The chain joins TRBV6-2 or TRBV6-3 to TRBJ2-5; D is ambiguous. The CDR3 contains 13 residues. The germline gives CDR1 MNHEY, CDR2 SVGEGT. V was trimmed by 7 bases and J by 4 bases, leaving 13 bases between them. CDR3 in amino acids: CASKVAGSETQYF. Written as DNA, the CDR3 is TGTGCCAGCAAAGTAGCCGGCTCAGAGACCCAGTACTTC.

V is TRBV27 and J is TRBJ2-5; no firm D call. The V gene lost 10 bases and the J gene lost 5 bases, with 14 bases spanning the gap. Germline assignment: CDR1 MNHEY and CDR2 SMNVEV (reference sequence). The CDR3 consists of 12 residues. The DNA for the CDR3 is TGTGCCACAAAAAGGACGGGCGAGACCCAGTACTTC. Protein: CATKRTGETQYF.

The CDR3 nucleotides read TGTGCCAGCAGCTTAGATGTCTCTTTGGACGGCCACAATGAGCAGTACTTC. Translating it yields CASSLDVSLDGHNEQYF. This sequence joins TRBV11-2 and TRBJ2-1, with D unclear. The J call may not be correct, given that the DNA end is closer to TRBJ2-7. CDR3 length equals 17 residues. The germline V gene has CDR1 SGHAT and CDR2 FQNNGV.

The chain couples TRBV29-1 to TRBJ2-1, with TRBD2 identical over 9 bases. CDR1 SQVTM and CDR2 ANQGSEA come from the germline V gene. Trimming took 2 bases from V and 7 from J; bases not matched to a gene: 12. There are 16 residues in the CDR3. CDR3 DNA: TGCAGCGTTGAACGGTATAGCGGGGGTTTGGGGAATGAGCAGTTCTTC. As protein: CSVERYSGGLGNEQFF.

This sequence joins TRBV20-1 and TRBJ2-1; 7 bases agree with TRBD1. V trimming: 2 bases; J trimming: 7 bases; junction bases outside the gene matches: 5. The CDR3 has 13 residues. Germline CDR1 DFQATT, CDR2 SNEGSKA (reference sequence). The CDR3 loop reads CSARRGQGNEQFF. CDR3 coding DNA: TGCAGTGCTAGAAGGGGGCAGGGGAATGAGCAGTTCTTC.

Only a few counts were recorded for this clonotype. V is TRBV18 and J is TRBJ2-4; D might be TRBD1 or TRBD2, each matching 5 bases. V lost 3 bases and J lost 4, with 13 bases in between. The CDR3 has 15 residues. Germline V gene data show CDR1 as KGHSH and CDR2 as LQKENI. The CDR3 here is CASSPPGPPKNIQYF. The CDR3 DNA sequence: TGTGCCAGCTCACCGCCGGGACCCCCTAAAAACATTCAGTACTTC.

This clonotype appeared once. V usage is TRBV6-5 and J usage is TRBJ2-6; no reliable D call. This CDR3 has 16 residues. Germline assignment: CDR1 MNHEY and CDR2 SVGAGI. V was clipped by 5 bases and J by 0 bases, with 11 bases between them. The CDR3 here is CASSRYSDSGANVLTF. CDR3 DNA: TGTGCCAGCAGTCGGTACAGCGACTCTGGGGCCAACGTCCTGACTTTC.

V usage is TRBV7-2 and J usage is TRBJ1-1, with TRBD1 matching 7 bases. The trim removed 0 bases at V and 8 bases at J, leaving 3 bases unmatched. Germline CDR1 SGHTA, CDR2 FQGNSA. CDR3 length: 13 amino acids. This CDR3 reads CASSLALGGEAFF. CDR3 in DNA: TGTGCCAGCAGCTTAGCGCTAGGGGGCGAAGCTTTCTTT.

The chain recombines TRBV3-1 with TRBJ2-4, with D unclear. The J call may be in error: the DNA end matches TRBJ2-7 better. The germline V gene has CDR1 LGHDT and CDR2 YNNKEL (reference sequence). The CDR3 runs to 13 residues. CDR3 sequence: CASSPSVPYEQYF. The CDR3 DNA reads as TGTGCCAGCAGCCCTTCGGTCCCCTACGAGCAGTACTTC.

This clonotype occurred many times. The chain uses TRBV7-8 and TRBJ2-7; no clear D gene. With the DNA end fitting TRBJ2-3 better, the J assignment may be wrong. The CDR3 covers 12 residues. Germline CDR1 and CDR2: SGHVS and FQNEAQ. CDR3 sequence reads: CASSLLGNEQYF. CDR3 nucleotide sequence: TGTGCCAGCAGTTTACTTGGGAACGAGCAGTATTTT.

This clonotype has just a few counts. The rearrangement joins TRBV29-1 to TRBJ2-1; TRBD1 or TRBD2 may be the D gene (5 bases each). The CDR3 covers 14 residues. CDR1 and CDR2 (germline): SQVTM, ANQGSEA. The V end was cut by 6 bases, the J end by 4 bases, with 16 bases between. CDR3 in DNA: TGCAGCGTCTCCGGGGCCGGATTATACAATGAGCAGTTCTTC. Its protein is CSVSGAGLYNEQFF.

In this sample, this clonotype turned up a few times. The chain links TRBV11-2 to TRBJ2-3, with unresolved D. This CDR3 has 14 residues. Trimming stripped 6 bases from V and 2 bases from J, with 12 bases between. Germline CDR1 reads SGHAT; CDR2 reads FQNNGV. The CDR3 here is CASSGQPNTDTQYF. Written as DNA, the CDR3 is TGTGCCAGCAGTGGGCAACCGAACACAGATACGCAGTATTTT.